The following is a TCR beta chain sequence with its context. Antigen unknown. The use of a sample-barcoded 5' primer and a J-beta primer mix characterized a second PCR of roughly 6 to 11 cycles. TCRdb recomputed calls from the 5' RACE reads with MiXCR, one row per CDR3 protein. The sample includes hundreds of thousands of distinct CDR3 sequences, roughly a quarter of them seen just once. This record comes from a study of blood T cells in healthy people across ages. Notes on the study in general: TCR beta diversity correlated strongly with naive T cell percentage.

The CDR3 length is 13 residues. The V gene lost 3 bases and the J gene lost 2 bases, with 11 bases spanning the gap. CDR1 DFQATT and CDR2 SNEGSKA come from the germline V gene (reference sequence). The same specimen was also included in a second study, on T cells of mothers and their children. As reported in that work: Slightly higher, non-significant overlap characterized related mother-child pairs relative to unrelated pairs.

The receptor comes from a boy aged 2 to 9 in good health. The rearrangement uses TRBV20-1 and TRBJ2-7; D perhaps matches TRBD2 (6 bases). Material for sequencing was blood. The CDR3 here is CSASRRDAYEQYF. In nucleotides, the CDR3 is TGCAGTGCTAGTAGGCGGGATGCCTACGAGCAGTACTTC.